This T cell receptor (beta chain) was documented in a study of cytomegalovirus exposure and HLA in healthy donors. This PCR relied on a set of 60 Vbeta primers and 13 Jbeta primers. Sequencing was performed with immunoSEQ multiplex PCR; in TCRdb, only in-frame clones are kept and a portion is missing. The sample includes about 200,000 clones. With respect to this clone: Other DNA sequences in the sample encode the same CDR3.

The CDR3 covers 12 residues. From germline, CDR1 is MDHEN and CDR2 SYDVKM. The V segment lost 5 bases and the J segment 8 bases; nucleotides outside the gene matches: 5. Sample: PBMCs. The chain employs TRBV28 and TRBJ1-1; TRBD1 matches 7 bases. The sequence came from a girl aged 2-15 years in good health and CMV-seropositive. The CDR3 DNA sequence: TGTGCCAGCAGTCTTAGACAGGGCGAAGCTTTCTTT. It specifies CASSLRQGEAFF.